This record covers a single TCR beta chain. Per the study methods: Scientists estimated how many nucleated cells there were by amplifying reference gene primers. Repertoires were generated with immunoSEQ multiplex PCR, while TCRdb's copy carries only in-frame clones and drops some. Clone size and the V and J calls come from that table; the DNA yielded D and trimming. The table has 130,000 to 150,000 clones, around nine tenths seen once; the top ten hold approximately 4.2%. The CDR3 runs 16 residues. V lost 1 base, J lost 3 bases, and 5 bases stayed unmatched. Germline CDR1 LGHNA, CDR2 YSLEER. This sample is drawn from a study of blood T cell repertoires in COVID-19. Study context: The United States, Italy and Spain supplied acute and convalescent COVID-19 samples. The cDNA or gDNA used as material had been derived from T cells, B-cell-depleted T cells, or PBMCs.

The source material was peripheral blood. This clonotype was sampled from a woman aged 40-49 years with acute or convalescent COVID-19. J is TRBJ2-7 and V is TRBV4-3; 11 bases agree with TRBD1. The DNA of the CDR3 is TGCGCCAGCAGCCAAGCGACCGGGACAGGGGGCTACGAGCAGTACTTC. Residues: CASSQATGTGGYEQYF.